The 21 T cell receptor beta chains given below trace back to one sample, sequenced in a study of T cell changes during pregnancy in multiple sclerosis. Data came from immunoSEQ multiplex PCR; TCRdb stores just in-frame clones and leaves some out. The sample has just under 45,000 clones, approximately 96% seen once; the top ten hold over 0.8%. The sample consisted of peripheral blood, taken in the second trimester of pregnancy. The receptors originated from a female donor with multiple sclerosis, enrolled in a pregnancy study.

The CDR3 is CASSLGRIRSYEQYF. In DNA form, the CDR3 reads TGTGCCAGCAGCTTAGGGAGGATTAGATCCTACGAGCAGTACTTC. The J gene is TRBJ2-7, the V gene TRBV7-3, with a possible D match to TRBD2 (6 bases). The CDR3 has 15 residues. The V gene lost 2 bases and the J gene lost 1 base, with 12 bases spanning the gap. Germline-derived CDR1 and CDR2 are SGHTA and FQGTGA.

The chain carries TRBV7-9 and TRBJ2-3, with D possibly matching TRBD2 (5 bases). CDR3 length equals 14 residues. Germline V lookup: CDR1 SEHNR, CDR2 FQNEAQ (reference sequence). V was trimmed by 3 bases and J by 6 bases, leaving 13 bases between them. In nucleotides, the CDR3 is TGTGCCAGCAGCTTTCGCCGTAGGGAGGATACGCAGTATTTT. It is translated as CASSFRRREDTQYF.

The V and J genes are TRBV11-2 and TRBJ2-1; tentative D call: TRBD2 (5 bases). Trimming took off 4 bases at V and 16 bases at J, with 14 bases between the two ends. The length of the CDR3 is 11 residues. Germline V lookup: CDR1 SGHAT, CDR2 FQNNGV. The CDR3 is CASSSTPRAFF. For the CDR3, the DNA is TGTGCCAGCAGCTCAACACCGCGGGCCTTCTTC.

The rearrangement uses TRBV30 and TRBJ2-2; possibly TRBD1 for D (6 bases). The CDR3 has 17 residues. The V end lost 3 bases, the J end lost 6 bases, and 23 bases lay between the germline ends. CDR1 and CDR2 from the germline V gene are GTSNPN and SVGIG (reference sequence). CDR3: CAWSGTGSVRAPGELFF. The CDR3 coding sequence is TGTGCCTGGAGCGGTACAGGGTCCGTACGGGCGCCCGGGGAGCTGTTTTTT.

Written as DNA, the CDR3 is TGCAGCGTTGAACCGGGTTCTGAAGCTTTCTTT. Residues: CSVEPGSEAFF. The rearrangement uses TRBV29-1 and TRBJ1-1; no firm D call. V was pared by 2 bases and J by 6 bases, with 7 bases between. CDR3 length: 11 residues. Germline V gene sequence: CDR1 SQVTM, CDR2 ANQGSEA.

The table lists this clone with a few counts. The same CDR3 can be traced to other DNA sequences in this sample. The chain couples TRBV18 to TRBJ1-1, with TRBD1 identical over 7 bases. Germline CDR1 is KGHSH and CDR2 is LQKENI. V was clipped by 3 bases and J by 1 base; unmatched bases: 2. This CDR3 is built from 14 residues. As DNA, the CDR3 is TGTGCCAGCTCACCCCAGGGGGGGAACACTGAAGCTTTCTTT. This gives the protein CASSPQGGNTEAFF.

The J gene is TRBJ2-1, the V gene TRBV5-4, with TRBD1 identical over 10 bases. With V trimmed by 2 bases and J by 5 bases, 1 base remained unmatched. CDR1 and CDR2 (germline): SGHNT, YYREEE (reference sequence). This CDR3 comprises 14 residues. The CDR3 coding sequence is TGTGCCAGCAGCTTAGGGACAGGGGACAATGAGCAGTTCTTC. Its translation is CASSLGTGDNEQFF. Full variable domain (outside the CDR3, taken from reference TRBV5-4 and TRBJ2-1): ETGVTQSPTHLIKTRGQQVTLRCSSQSGHNTVSWYQQALGQGPQFIFQYYREEENGRGNFPPRFSGLQFPNYSSELNVNALELDDSALYLCASSLGTGDNEQFFGPGTRLTVL.

The chain combines TRBV10-2 with TRBJ2-3, with 7 bases matching TRBD2. The germline V gene encodes CDR1 WSHSY and CDR2 SAAADI. The CDR3 loop spans 15 amino acids. J lost 1 base, V lost 2 bases, and 3 bases had no gene match. DNA of the CDR3: TGCGCCAGCAGTGAGGGGACTACACGCACAGATACGCAGTATTTT. It is translated as CASSEGTTRTDTQYF.

This clone has just a few counts. This rearrangement joins TRBV5-1 to TRBJ1-1, with TRBD1 identical over 8 bases. This CDR3 spans 15 amino acids. From germline, CDR1 is SGHRS and CDR2 YFSETQ. Trimming removed 4 bases from V and 0 bases from J; junction bases left unmatched: 5. The CDR3 reads CASSPDRVLNTEAFF. Written as DNA, the CDR3 is TGCGCCAGCAGCCCGGACAGGGTTCTGAACACTGAAGCTTTCTTT.

The CDR3 here is CASSLTGIQETQYF. The CDR3 DNA is TGCGCCAGCAGCTTAACAGGGATCCAAGAGACCCAGTACTTC. The chain recombines TRBV5-1 with TRBJ2-5; a possible D gene is TRBD1 (6 bases). This CDR3 region has 14 residues. Between the trimmed V and J ends, which lost 2 bases and 1 base, there was a span of 9 bases. Germline V gene sequence: CDR1 SGHRS, CDR2 YFSETQ.

The V gene is TRBV6-4, the J gene TRBJ1-1, with 7 bases aligning to TRBD1. This CDR3 is built from 15 residues. Germline CDR1 MRHNA, CDR2 SNTAGT. The junction had 3 bases not matched to a gene; V was cut back by 0 bases and J by 2 bases. The CDR3 spells CASSDSRGRNTEAFF. The CDR3 bases are TGTGCCAGCAGTGACTCTAGGGGGCGTAACACTGAAGCTTTCTTT.

The V gene is TRBV5-1, the J gene TRBJ1-5; D might be TRBD1 (6 bases). This CDR3 contains 15 residues. Trimming pared 2 bases from V and 1 base from J, leaving 10 bases between. CDR1 is SGHRS, CDR2 YFSETQ, per germline. The chain's CDR3 is CASSFDGTSNQPQHF. As DNA, the CDR3 is TGCGCCAGCAGCTTCGACGGGACAAGCAATCAGCCCCAGCATTTT.

V gene TRBV5-1 combines with J gene TRBJ2-4; no firm D call. The V end was cut by 1 base, the J end by 0 bases, with 11 bases between. The germline V gene has CDR1 SGHRS and CDR2 YFSETQ. There are 16 residues in the CDR3. CDR3 nucleotides: TGCGCCAGCAGCTTGTCGGGTAGGCGAGCCAAAAACATTCAGTACTTC. It is translated as CASSLSGRRAKNIQYF.

The CDR3 loop reads CASSSGTGPNQPQHF. As DNA, the CDR3 is TGTGCCAGCAGTTCCGGGACAGGGCCCAATCAGCCCCAGCATTTT. The chain couples TRBV2 to TRBJ1-5, with 9 bases aligning to TRBD1. Looked up from germline, CDR1 is SNHLY and CDR2 is FYNNEI. The CDR3 is 15 residues long. V trimming: 5 bases; J trimming: 3 bases; junction bases outside the gene matches: 5.

The rearrangement uses TRBV27 and TRBJ2-1; TRBD1 might be the D (6 bases). CDR1 MNHEY and CDR2 SMNVEV come from the germline V gene (reference sequence). This CDR3 region has 19 residues. V lost 9 bases and J 5 bases, leaving 32 bases between the germline ends. The CDR3 DNA reads TGTGCCAGGATCTTCGGGACACCCCTGCCCAGTGGCTACAACAATGAGCAGTTCTTC. It codes for CARIFGTPLPSGYNNEQFF.

This clone was picked up one time. The V call is TRBV28, the J call TRBJ1-5; a weak D match, TRBD1 (5 bases). Trimming removed 5 bases from V and 7 bases from J, with 18 bases in between. Looked up from germline, CDR1 is MDHEN and CDR2 is SYDVKM. The CDR3 has 15 residues. CDR3 loop: CASSPGDGHEQPQHF. CDR3 sequence (DNA): TGTGCCAGCAGTCCGGGGGACGGGCATGAACAGCCCCAGCATTTT.

This clone was detected once. The CDR3 loop reads CASSLLAGRRDQPQHF. CDR3 sequence (DNA): TGTGCCAGCAGTTTATTGGCAGGGCGTAGGGATCAGCCCCAGCATTTT. This chain connects TRBV28 to TRBJ1-5; perhaps TRBD1 as D (5 bases). CDR3 length: 16 residues. Between the trimmed V and J ends, which lost 1 base and 5 bases, there was a span of 15 bases. Germline V lookup: CDR1 MDHEN, CDR2 SYDVKM.

The chain uses TRBV7-3 and TRBJ2-7, with a tentative D call TRBD1 (6 bases). The germline gives CDR1 SGHTA, CDR2 FQGTGA. Between the trimmed V and J ends, which lost 6 bases and 2 bases, there was a span of 17 bases. The CDR3 totals 15 residues. The chain's CDR3 is CASSRFGGRAYEQYF. Here the CDR3 DNA reads TGTGCCAGCAGTCGTTTTGGGGGCAGGGCCTACGAGCAGTACTTC.

For the CDR3, the DNA is TGTGCCAGCAGCGCCTCGGATACGCAGTATTTT. Its translation: CASSASDTQYF. The chain links TRBV9 to TRBJ2-3; D is undetermined. CDR3 length equals 11 residues. Germline CDR1 and CDR2: SGDLS and YYNGEE. Trimming left V 3 bases short and J 6 bases short, with 5 bases between.

This CDR3 is CASSPGLAGGIDEQFF. The CDR3 region has the DNA TGTGCCAGCAGCCCGGGACTAGCGGGAGGTATCGATGAGCAGTTCTTC. The chain couples TRBV11-3 to TRBJ2-1; 15 bases map to TRBD2. CDR3 length: 16 amino acids. CDR1 and CDR2 from the germline V gene are SGHNT and YENEEA. V lost 5 bases to trimming and J lost 8 bases; unmatched junction nucleotides: 7.

This sequence joins TRBV27 and TRBJ2-1; D might be TRBD2 (6 bases). The CDR3 is made up of 15 amino acids. The germline CDR1 and CDR2 sequences are MNHEY and SMNVEV (reference sequence). The V end lost 4 bases, the J end lost 0 bases, and 10 bases lay between the germline ends. This CDR3 reads CASSYIADSYNEQFF. Written as DNA, the CDR3 is TGTGCCAGCAGTTACATAGCGGACTCCTACAATGAGCAGTTCTTC.